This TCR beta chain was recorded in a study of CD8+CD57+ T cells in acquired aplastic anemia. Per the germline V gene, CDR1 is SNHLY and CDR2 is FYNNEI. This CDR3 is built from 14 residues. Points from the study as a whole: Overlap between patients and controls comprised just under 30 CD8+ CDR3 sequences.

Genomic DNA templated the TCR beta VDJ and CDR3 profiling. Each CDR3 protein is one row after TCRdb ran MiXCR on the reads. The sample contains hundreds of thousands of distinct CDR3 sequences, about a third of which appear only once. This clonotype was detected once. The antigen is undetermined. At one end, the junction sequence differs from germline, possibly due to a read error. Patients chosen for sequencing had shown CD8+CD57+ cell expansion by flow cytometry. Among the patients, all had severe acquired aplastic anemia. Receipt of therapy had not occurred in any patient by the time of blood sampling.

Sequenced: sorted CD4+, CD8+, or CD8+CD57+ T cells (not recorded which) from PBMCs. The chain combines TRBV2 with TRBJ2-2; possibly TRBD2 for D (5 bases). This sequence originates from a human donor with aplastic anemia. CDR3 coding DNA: TGCAGTGCTAGAGTGGGAGTAAACACCGGGGAGCTGTTTTTT. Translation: CSARVGVNTGELFF.